A single sample gave rise to the 25 T cell receptor beta chains below, sequenced in a study of blood T cell repertoires in COVID-19. Produced via immunoSEQ multiplex PCR; TCRdb's table is partial and in-frame only. The sample includes about 52,000 clones, around 81% of them seen just once. Sequencing input: peripheral blood. Receptors were obtained from a man in his 70s with active COVID-19.

This rearrangement joins TRBV28 to TRBJ1-3, with D unclear. The CDR3 length is 15 residues. CDR1 and CDR2 (germline): MDHEN, SYDVKM. V was cut by 2 bases and J by 0 bases, with 8 bases left in between. The CDR3 sequence: CASSLPSSSGNTIYF. CDR3 sequence (DNA): TGTGCCAGCAGTTTACCGTCGAGCTCTGGAAACACCATATATTTT.

The chain joins TRBV11-2 to TRBJ1-3; 8 bases map to TRBD1. Unmatched junction bases numbered 7, after V lost 3 bases and J lost 0 bases. This CDR3 contains 17 residues. Germline V gene lookup returns CDR1 SGHAT and CDR2 FQNNGV. Written as DNA, the CDR3 is TGTGCCAGCAGCTTGAATCAGGGGGCTTTCTCTGGAAACACCATATATTTT. Protein sequence: CASSLNQGAFSGNTIYF.

The chain is built from TRBV12-5 and TRBJ2-1; possibly TRBD2 for D (5 bases). Germline assignment: CDR1 LGHNT and CDR2 FRNRAP. The germline V and J ends were trimmed by 1 base and 12 bases, with 10 bases remaining between them. The length of the CDR3 is 12 residues. Here the CDR3 DNA reads TGTGCTAGTGGTTTGGACGTAGCGCGGCAGTTCTTC. It is translated as CASGLDVARQFF.

The chain joins TRBV18 to TRBJ2-7, with D tentatively TRBD1 (5 bases). The germline V and J ends were trimmed by 2 bases and 3 bases, with 29 bases remaining between them. The CDR3 spans 20 residues. Germline CDR1 and CDR2: KGHSH and LQKENI. The CDR3: CASSPKIRQGVVWGDYEQYF. The CDR3 DNA is TGTGCCAGCTCACCAAAGATAAGGCAGGGCGTAGTTTGGGGCGACTACGAGCAGTACTTC.

This clone has only one observation. The chain carries TRBV19 and TRBJ1-6, with a weak D call TRBD1 (5 bases). Germline-derived CDR1 and CDR2 are LNHDA and SQIVND (reference sequence). The V gene lost 9 bases and the J gene lost 14 bases, with 17 bases spanning the gap. CDR3 length: 12 residues. CDR3 region: CASRAPGGSLHF. CDR3 DNA: TGTGCCAGCAGGGCTCCCGGGGGGTCCCTCCACTTT.

CDR3 loop: CSVEEGASTDTQYF. CDR3 DNA: TGCAGCGTTGAAGAGGGGGCAAGCACAGATACGCAGTATTTT. The chain carries TRBV29-1 and TRBJ2-3, with D possibly being TRBD1 (6 bases). This CDR3 spans 14 amino acids. V gave up 0 bases and J gave up 0 bases, with 7 bases separating them. Germline-derived CDR1 and CDR2 are SQVTM and ANQGSEA.

The chain has TRBV4-3 and TRBJ2-3; D perhaps matches TRBD2 (7 bases). Germline V gene data show CDR1 as LGHNA and CDR2 as YSLEER. The V and J ends lost 3 bases and 2 bases respectively, with 15 bases between them. The CDR3 contains 16 residues. This chain's CDR3 is CASSHSRGGPTDTQYF. The CDR3 DNA reads TGCGCCAGCAGCCATTCTCGCGGGGGCCCCACAGATACGCAGTATTTT.

This clone came up once. The chain has TRBV12-3 or TRBV12-4 and TRBJ1-2; D not resolved. Trimming took 4 bases from V and 7 from J, leaving 7 bases between them. This CDR3 comprises 11 residues. CDR3 in DNA: TGTGCCAGCAGTTCTGGAGGTGGCTACACCTTC. It translates to CASSSGGGYTF.

The CDR3: CASRDSPSGANVLTF. CDR3 nucleotides: TGTGCCAGCAGGGACAGCCCCTCTGGGGCCAACGTCCTGACTTTC. The chain couples TRBV6-5 to TRBJ2-6, with a tentative D call TRBD1 (6 bases). Germline V gene lookup returns CDR1 MNHEY and CDR2 SVGAGI. V gave up 6 bases and J gave up 0 bases, with 9 bases separating them. The length of the CDR3 is 15 residues.

The CDR3 sequence: CASSPRGYNEQFF. Written as DNA, the CDR3 is TGTGCCAGCAGCCCCCGGGGGTACAATGAGCAGTTCTTC. This rearrangement joins TRBV3-1 (or the pseudogene TRBV3-2) to TRBJ2-1; tentatively, D is TRBD2 (6 bases). The CDR3 sequence is 13 residues long. The germline V gene has CDR1 LGHDT and CDR2 YNNKEL (reference sequence). V lost 4 bases and J lost 4, with 8 bases in between.

Only a few counts were recorded for this clone. The V gene is TRBV13, the J gene TRBJ2-7; D might be TRBD1 (5 bases). The CDR3 is 14 residues long. V lost 2 bases, J lost 3 bases, and 11 bases lay in between. CDR1 is PRHDT and CDR2 is FYEKMQ in the germline V gene (reference sequence). CDR3 sequence reads: CASSLRGSRYEQYF. For the CDR3, the DNA is TGTGCCAGCAGCTTAAGGGGTAGCCGCTACGAGCAGTACTTC.

The gene calls are TRBV6-5 and TRBJ1-2; weak D call: TRBD1 (6 bases). The length of the CDR3 is 14 residues. Trimming took off 5 bases at V and 2 bases at J, with 12 bases between the two ends. The germline V gene encodes CDR1 MNHEY and CDR2 SVGAGI. CDR3 sequence (DNA): TGTGCCAGCAGTCTCGGACAGCCGAACTATGGCTACACCTTC. Protein product: CASSLGQPNYGYTF.

This clone has more than one count but fewer than ten. The chain combines TRBV5-4 with TRBJ2-2; 9 bases fit TRBD2. The V and J ends lost 4 bases and 5 bases, in that order; junction bases with no gene match: 6. CDR3 length equals 15 residues. Germline loops: CDR1 SGHNT, CDR2 YYREEE (reference sequence). CDR3 sequence (DNA): TGTGCCAGCAGCCCTAGCGGGGTTCGGACCGGGGAGCTGTTTTTT. Its translation is CASSPSGVRTGELFF.

The genes are TRBV28 and TRBJ1-1; D not certain. With 6 bases removed from V and 3 bases from J, the gap between germline ends came to 23 bases. Germline V gene lookup returns CDR1 MDHEN and CDR2 SYDVKM. The CDR3 is 17 residues long. This chain's CDR3 is CASRFALGRGGDTEAFF. The CDR3 nucleotides read TGTGCCAGCAGGTTTGCCCTCGGTCGGGGTGGGGACACTGAAGCTTTCTTT.

This chain links TRBV6-5 with TRBJ2-7, with a tentative D call TRBD1 (5 bases). V was clipped by 0 bases and J by 4 bases, with 16 bases between them. Germline V CDR1 and CDR2: MNHEY, SVGAGI. This CDR3 is built from 16 residues. The CDR3 protein is CASSYSISGQIYEQYF. The CDR3, as DNA: TGTGCCAGCAGTTACTCGATATCCGGACAAATATACGAGCAGTACTTC.

The rearrangement joins TRBV28 to TRBJ2-3, with D possibly being TRBD1 (6 bases). The CDR3 consists of 14 residues. The germline CDR1 and CDR2 sequences are MDHEN and SYDVKM. The germline V and J ends were trimmed by 8 bases and 2 bases, with 14 bases remaining between them. The CDR3 protein is CASGSRGATDTQYF. CDR3 DNA: TGTGCCAGCGGGTCCAGGGGAGCCACAGATACGCAGTATTTT.

The chain recombines TRBV27 with TRBJ1-1, with TRBD1 matching 9 bases. Germline V gives CDR1 MNHEY, CDR2 SMNVEV (reference sequence). The ends lost 6 bases at V and 5 bases at J; junction bases unmatched: 7. The CDR3 sequence is 14 residues long. For the CDR3, the DNA is TGTGCCAGCAGCCCGGGACAGGGCGGGACTGAAGCTTTCTTT. Translation gives CASSPGQGGTEAFF.

The V gene is TRBV5-5, the J gene TRBJ1-2; the match to TRBD1 covers 9 bases. The germline V gene encodes CDR1 SGHKS and CDR2 YYEKEE (reference sequence). The CDR3 contains 16 residues. The trim removed 6 bases at V and 1 base at J, leaving 10 bases unmatched. The DNA of the CDR3 is TGTGCCAGCACCCCGGGGGGACAGGGTTATAACTATGGCTACACCTTC. It specifies CASTPGGQGYNYGYTF.

The chain carries TRBV14 and TRBJ2-5; unclear D gene. CDR1 is SGHDN and CDR2 is FVKESK in the germline V gene. The V gene lost 2 bases and the J gene lost 5 bases, with 9 bases spanning the gap. The CDR3 totals 13 residues. Written as DNA, the CDR3 is TGTGCCAGCAGCCAATACAGTGTGGAGACCCAGTACTTC. It specifies CASSQYSVETQYF.

The chain has TRBV28 and TRBJ2-7; 10 nucleotides agree with TRBD2. Trimming cost V 2 bases and J 4 bases; bases outside gene matches: 5. Germline V gene data show CDR1 as MDHEN and CDR2 as SYDVKM. The CDR3 has 15 residues. The CDR3 loop reads CASSLLPGLAYEQYF. The DNA for the CDR3 is TGTGCCAGCAGTTTACTTCCGGGACTAGCGTACGAGCAGTACTTC.

The chain links TRBV25-1 to TRBJ2-1; 7 nucleotides match TRBD2. With V trimmed by 4 bases and J by 2 bases, 14 bases remained unmatched. The V gene's germline CDR1 is MGHDK and CDR2 SYGVNS. The CDR3 loop spans 18 amino acids. The CDR3 region has the DNA TGTGCCAGCAGTGGAGATACCTCACGACTAGCTACCTACAATGAGCAGTTCTTC. This encodes CASSGDTSRLATYNEQFF.

The gene calls are TRBV30 and TRBJ2-1; TRBD2 is a possible D gene (5 bases). The germline V and J ends were trimmed by 4 bases and 3 bases, with 19 bases remaining between them. The CDR3 is 16 amino acids. The germline V gene encodes CDR1 GTSNPN and CDR2 SVGIG (reference sequence). CDR3 amino acids: CAWTPRGSMNYNEQFF. The CDR3 bases are TGTGCCTGGACCCCCCGGGGAAGCATGAACTACAATGAGCAGTTCTTC.

The V gene is TRBV30, the J gene TRBJ1-3; the match to TRBD1 covers 7 bases. The V gene end was trimmed by 5 bases and the J gene end by 3 bases; junction bases not matched to a gene: 7. Germline V CDR1 and CDR2: GTSNPN, SVGIG (reference sequence). CDR3 size: 14 residues. The CDR3 loop reads CAWARGRGGNTIYF. The CDR3 nucleotides are TGTGCCTGGGCAAGGGGGCGAGGTGGAAACACCATATATTTT.

The chain recombines TRBV6-5 with TRBJ2-7, with 9 nucleotides matching TRBD1. This CDR3 has 15 residues. CDR1 and CDR2 (germline): MNHEY, SVGAGI. V lost 8 bases and J lost 6; bases outside the gene matches: 14. The CDR3 nucleotides read TGTGCCAGCTTCCCTGGGGGACAGGGTACTTTCGAGCAGTACTTC. Its protein is CASFPGGQGTFEQYF.

The chain links TRBV5-1 to TRBJ2-3, with a possible D match to TRBD1 (6 bases). V was cut by 4 bases and J by 6 bases, with 15 bases left in between. The CDR3 spans 14 residues. CDR1 is SGHRS and CDR2 is YFSETQ in the germline V gene. The CDR3 DNA reads TGCGCCAGCAGCCTTAGACAGGTTGGGGATACGCAGTATTTT. It translates to CASSLRQVGDTQYF.